Sequencing of this TCR beta chain was carried out in a study of CD8+CD57+ T cells in acquired aplastic anemia. Study in general: Across the sorted CD4+ and CD8+ cells, DNA amounts averaged 3.2 ug. Study-level findings and limits: Overlap between patients and controls comprised 25 to 30 CD8+ CDR3 sequences.

There are a few counts of this clonotype. Its specificity is not known. The study profiled TCR beta VDJ and CDR3 using genomic DNA as template. From the reads, TCRdb called clonotypes with MiXCR, one entry per CDR3 protein. The data show about 180,000 distinct CDR3 sequences, approximately 48% seen once. Whoever was chosen for sequencing had shown CD8+CD57+ cell expansion by flow cytometry. This sequence originates from a human donor with aplastic anemia. Sample: sorted CD4+, CD8+, or CD8+CD57+ T cells (not recorded which) from PBMCs.

The CDR3 DNA reads TGTGCCAGCGAAAACAATGAGCAGTTCTTC. Its translation: CASENNEQFF. The rearrangement joins TRBV2 to TRBJ2-1; D not resolved. CDR1 and CDR2 from the germline V gene are SNHLY and FYNNEI. The CDR3 sequence is 10 residues long. Trimming shortened V by 8 bases and J by 5 bases, and 4 bases separated the two germline ends.